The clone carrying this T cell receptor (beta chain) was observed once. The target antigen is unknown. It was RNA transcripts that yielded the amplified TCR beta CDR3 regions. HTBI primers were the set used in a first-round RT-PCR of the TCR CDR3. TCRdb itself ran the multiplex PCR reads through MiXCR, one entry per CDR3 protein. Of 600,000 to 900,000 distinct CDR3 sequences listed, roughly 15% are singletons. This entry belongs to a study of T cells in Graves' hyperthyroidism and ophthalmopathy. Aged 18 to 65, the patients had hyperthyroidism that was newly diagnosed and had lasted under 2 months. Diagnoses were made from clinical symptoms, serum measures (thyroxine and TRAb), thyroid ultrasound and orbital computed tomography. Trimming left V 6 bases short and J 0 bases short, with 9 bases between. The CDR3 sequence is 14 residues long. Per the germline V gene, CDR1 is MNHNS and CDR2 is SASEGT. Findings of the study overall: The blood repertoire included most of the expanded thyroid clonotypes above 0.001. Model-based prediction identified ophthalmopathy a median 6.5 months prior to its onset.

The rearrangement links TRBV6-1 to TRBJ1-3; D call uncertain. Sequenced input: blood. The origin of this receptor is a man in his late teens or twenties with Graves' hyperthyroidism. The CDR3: CASSRVDSGNTIYF. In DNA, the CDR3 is TGTGCCAGCAGCCGGGTGGACTCTGGAAACACCATATATTTT.